This T cell receptor (beta chain) was retrieved from a study of OX40 agonist ivuxolimab in advanced cancers. Overall study: Patients assigned to dose escalation were diagnosed with hepatocellular carcinoma, melanoma, renal cell or head and neck cancer. At about 82% male, the cohort had a mean age of about 60 years, ranging from about 20 to 79. Partial responses occurred in three patients (one hepatocellular carcinoma, two cutaneous melanoma).

Only in-frame clones appear in the TCRdb table, and some are missing; sequencing was by immunoSEQ multiplex PCR. The profile covers about 60,000 clones, with 70% to 90% appearing a single time and 1.9% taken by the ten largest. CDR1 LNHNV and CDR2 YYDKDF come from the germline V gene (reference sequence). The length of the CDR3 is 14 residues. V lost 1 base, J lost 0 bases, and 5 bases lay in between. The sequence derives from an adult with an advanced solid tumor such as melanoma, head and neck, liver or kidney cancer. This material consisted of CD4+ or CD8+ T cells sorted from blood, taken in a trial of the OX40 agonist ivuxolimab. This sequence joins TRBV15 and TRBJ2-3; D may correspond to TRBD1 or TRBD2 (5 bases each). The CDR3 DNA is TGTGCCACCAGCAGAGGGGACAGCACAGATACGCAGTATTTT. It translates to CATSRGDSTDTQYF.